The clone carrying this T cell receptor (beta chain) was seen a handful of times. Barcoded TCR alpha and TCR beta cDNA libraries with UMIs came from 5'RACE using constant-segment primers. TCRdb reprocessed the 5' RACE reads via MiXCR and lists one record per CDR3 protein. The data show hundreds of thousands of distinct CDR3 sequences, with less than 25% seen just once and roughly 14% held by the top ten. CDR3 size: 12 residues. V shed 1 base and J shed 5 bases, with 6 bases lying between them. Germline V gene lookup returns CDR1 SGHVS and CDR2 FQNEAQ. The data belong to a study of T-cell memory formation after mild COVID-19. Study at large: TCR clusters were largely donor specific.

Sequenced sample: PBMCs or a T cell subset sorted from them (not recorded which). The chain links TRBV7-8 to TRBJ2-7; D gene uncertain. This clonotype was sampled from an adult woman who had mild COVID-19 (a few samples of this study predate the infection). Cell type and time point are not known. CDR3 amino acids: CASSLDYHEQYF. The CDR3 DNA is TGTGCCAGCAGCTTAGATTACCACGAGCAGTACTTC.